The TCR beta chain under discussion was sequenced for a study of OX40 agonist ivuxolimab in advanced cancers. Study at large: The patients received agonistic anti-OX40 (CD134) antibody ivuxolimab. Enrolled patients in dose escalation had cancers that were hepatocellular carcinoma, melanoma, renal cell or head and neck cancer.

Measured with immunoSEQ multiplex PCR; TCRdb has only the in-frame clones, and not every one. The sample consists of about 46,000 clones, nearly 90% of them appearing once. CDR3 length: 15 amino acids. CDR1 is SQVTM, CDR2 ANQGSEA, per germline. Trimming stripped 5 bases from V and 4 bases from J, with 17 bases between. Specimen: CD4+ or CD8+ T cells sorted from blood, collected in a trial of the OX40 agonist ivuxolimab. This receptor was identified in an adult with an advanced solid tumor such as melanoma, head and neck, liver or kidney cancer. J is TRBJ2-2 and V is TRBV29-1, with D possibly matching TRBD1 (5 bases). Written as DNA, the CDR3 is TGCAGCGTTCAGAGTGAAGGAAGGGGCACCGGGGAGCTGTTTTTT. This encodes CSVQSEGRGTGELFF.